This TCR beta chain was sequenced for a study of OX40 agonist ivuxolimab in advanced cancers. Whole-study context: As their treatment, patients were administered ivuxolimab, an agonistic anti-OX40 (CD134) antibody. Partial responses were recorded for three patients, including one with hepatocellular carcinoma and two with cutaneous melanoma. Findings and caveats of the study: Expanded clones belonging to CD8+ T cells outnumbered, on average, those of CD4+.

Germline loops: CDR1 LGHNA, CDR2 YNFKEQ. This CDR3 has 15 residues. The V gene lost 3 bases and the J gene lost 1 base, with 9 bases spanning the gap. Samples were taken at baseline and on day 1 of cycles 4 and 7. About this clone itself: Its antigen is as yet unknown.

Sequencing used immunoSEQ multiplex PCR; TCRdb keeps in-frame clones, though not all of them. This repertoire shows 50,000 to 70,000 clones, roughly nine tenths found once; its top ten account for less than 5%. The gene calls are TRBV4-2 and TRBJ2-2, with D unclear. This TCR derives from an adult with an advanced solid tumor such as melanoma, head and neck, liver or kidney cancer. The sample in question was CD4+ or CD8+ T cells sorted from blood, obtained in a trial of the OX40 agonist ivuxolimab. The CDR3 sequence is CASSQEWQNTGELFF. As DNA, the CDR3 is TGTGCCAGCAGCCAGGAATGGCAGAACACCGGGGAGCTGTTTTTT.